The clone carrying this TCR beta chain showed up just a few times. No antigen is known for it. Germline CDR1 reads GTSNPN; CDR2 reads SVGIG (reference sequence). The CDR3 is 13 residues long. V lost 4 bases to trimming and J lost 1 base, with 10 bases between them. This entry comes from a study of beta chain features in type 1 diabetes. Broader study findings: TCRB repertoires of naive, central memory and Treg cells appeared more similar among patients than among healthy donors. Among type 1 diabetes patients, VDJ junctions had fewer insertions and more deletions.

CD4+ naive, central memory, regulatory and stem cell-like memory cells were sorted via CD45RO/CCR7/CD25/CD127/CD95/CD27. The sequenced template was cDNA made from the entire isolated RNA. Profiled with immunoSEQ multiplex PCR; TCRdb holds only in-frame clones, not every one. Of hundreds of thousands of clones listed, roughly 70% are singletons. This receptor was taken from a man aged 25 to 40 in good health. Sequences were obtained from naive CD4+ T cells from blood. V is TRBV30 and J is TRBJ1-1; D remains ambiguous. CDR3 sequence: CAWMRSANTEAFF. CDR3 in DNA: TGTGCCTGGATGAGGTCTGCGAACACTGAAGCTTTCTTT.